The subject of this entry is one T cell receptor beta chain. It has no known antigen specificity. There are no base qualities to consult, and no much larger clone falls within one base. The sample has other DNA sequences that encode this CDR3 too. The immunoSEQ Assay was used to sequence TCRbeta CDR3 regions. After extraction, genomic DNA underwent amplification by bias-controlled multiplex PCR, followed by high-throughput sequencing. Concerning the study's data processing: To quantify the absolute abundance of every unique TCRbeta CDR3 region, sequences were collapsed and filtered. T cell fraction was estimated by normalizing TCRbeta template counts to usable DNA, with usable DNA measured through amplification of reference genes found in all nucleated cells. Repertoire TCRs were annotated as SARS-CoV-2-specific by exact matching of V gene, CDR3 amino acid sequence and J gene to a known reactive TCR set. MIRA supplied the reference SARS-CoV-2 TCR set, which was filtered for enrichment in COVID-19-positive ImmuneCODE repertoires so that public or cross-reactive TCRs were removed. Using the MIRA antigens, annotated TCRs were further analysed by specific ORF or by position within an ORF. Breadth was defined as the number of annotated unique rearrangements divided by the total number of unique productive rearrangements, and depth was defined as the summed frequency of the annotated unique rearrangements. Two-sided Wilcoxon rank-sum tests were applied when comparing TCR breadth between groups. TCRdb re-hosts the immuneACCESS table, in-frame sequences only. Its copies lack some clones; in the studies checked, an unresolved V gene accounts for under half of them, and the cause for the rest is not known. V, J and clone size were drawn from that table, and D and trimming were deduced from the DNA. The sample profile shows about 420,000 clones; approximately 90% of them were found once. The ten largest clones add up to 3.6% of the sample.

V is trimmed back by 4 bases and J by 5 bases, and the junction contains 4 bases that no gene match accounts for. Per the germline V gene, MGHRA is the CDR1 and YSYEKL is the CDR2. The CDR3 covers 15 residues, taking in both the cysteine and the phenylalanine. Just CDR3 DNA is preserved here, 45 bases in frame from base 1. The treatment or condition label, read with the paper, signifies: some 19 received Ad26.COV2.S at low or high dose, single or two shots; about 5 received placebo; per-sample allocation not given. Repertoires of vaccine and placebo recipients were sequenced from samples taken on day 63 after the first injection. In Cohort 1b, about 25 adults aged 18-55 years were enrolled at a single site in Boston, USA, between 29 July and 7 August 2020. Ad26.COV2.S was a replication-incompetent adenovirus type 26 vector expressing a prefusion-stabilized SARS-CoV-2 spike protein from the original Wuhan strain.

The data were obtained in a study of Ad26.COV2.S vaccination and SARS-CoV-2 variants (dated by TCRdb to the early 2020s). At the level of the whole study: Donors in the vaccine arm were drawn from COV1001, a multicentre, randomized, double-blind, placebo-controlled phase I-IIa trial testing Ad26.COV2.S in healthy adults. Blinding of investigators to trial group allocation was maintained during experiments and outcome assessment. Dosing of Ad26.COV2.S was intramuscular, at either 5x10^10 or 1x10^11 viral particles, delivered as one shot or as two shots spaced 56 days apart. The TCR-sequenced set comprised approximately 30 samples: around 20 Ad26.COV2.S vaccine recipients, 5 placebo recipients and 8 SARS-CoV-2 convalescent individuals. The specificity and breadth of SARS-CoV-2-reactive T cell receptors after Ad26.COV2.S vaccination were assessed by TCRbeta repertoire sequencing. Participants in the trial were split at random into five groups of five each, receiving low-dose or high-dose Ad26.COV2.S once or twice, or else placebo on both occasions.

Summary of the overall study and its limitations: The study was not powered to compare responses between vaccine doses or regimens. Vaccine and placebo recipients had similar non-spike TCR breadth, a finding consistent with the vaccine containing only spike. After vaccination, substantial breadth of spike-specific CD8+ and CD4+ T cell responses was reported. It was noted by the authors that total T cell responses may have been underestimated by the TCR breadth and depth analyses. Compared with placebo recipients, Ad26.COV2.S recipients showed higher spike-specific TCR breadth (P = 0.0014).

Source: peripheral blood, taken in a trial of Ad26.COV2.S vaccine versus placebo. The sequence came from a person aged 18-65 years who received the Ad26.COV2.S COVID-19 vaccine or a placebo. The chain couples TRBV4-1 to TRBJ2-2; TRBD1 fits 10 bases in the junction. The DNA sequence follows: TGCGCCAGCAGCCGGGGACAGGGGTTTACCGGGGAGCTGTTTTTT. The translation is CASSRGQGFTGELFF.